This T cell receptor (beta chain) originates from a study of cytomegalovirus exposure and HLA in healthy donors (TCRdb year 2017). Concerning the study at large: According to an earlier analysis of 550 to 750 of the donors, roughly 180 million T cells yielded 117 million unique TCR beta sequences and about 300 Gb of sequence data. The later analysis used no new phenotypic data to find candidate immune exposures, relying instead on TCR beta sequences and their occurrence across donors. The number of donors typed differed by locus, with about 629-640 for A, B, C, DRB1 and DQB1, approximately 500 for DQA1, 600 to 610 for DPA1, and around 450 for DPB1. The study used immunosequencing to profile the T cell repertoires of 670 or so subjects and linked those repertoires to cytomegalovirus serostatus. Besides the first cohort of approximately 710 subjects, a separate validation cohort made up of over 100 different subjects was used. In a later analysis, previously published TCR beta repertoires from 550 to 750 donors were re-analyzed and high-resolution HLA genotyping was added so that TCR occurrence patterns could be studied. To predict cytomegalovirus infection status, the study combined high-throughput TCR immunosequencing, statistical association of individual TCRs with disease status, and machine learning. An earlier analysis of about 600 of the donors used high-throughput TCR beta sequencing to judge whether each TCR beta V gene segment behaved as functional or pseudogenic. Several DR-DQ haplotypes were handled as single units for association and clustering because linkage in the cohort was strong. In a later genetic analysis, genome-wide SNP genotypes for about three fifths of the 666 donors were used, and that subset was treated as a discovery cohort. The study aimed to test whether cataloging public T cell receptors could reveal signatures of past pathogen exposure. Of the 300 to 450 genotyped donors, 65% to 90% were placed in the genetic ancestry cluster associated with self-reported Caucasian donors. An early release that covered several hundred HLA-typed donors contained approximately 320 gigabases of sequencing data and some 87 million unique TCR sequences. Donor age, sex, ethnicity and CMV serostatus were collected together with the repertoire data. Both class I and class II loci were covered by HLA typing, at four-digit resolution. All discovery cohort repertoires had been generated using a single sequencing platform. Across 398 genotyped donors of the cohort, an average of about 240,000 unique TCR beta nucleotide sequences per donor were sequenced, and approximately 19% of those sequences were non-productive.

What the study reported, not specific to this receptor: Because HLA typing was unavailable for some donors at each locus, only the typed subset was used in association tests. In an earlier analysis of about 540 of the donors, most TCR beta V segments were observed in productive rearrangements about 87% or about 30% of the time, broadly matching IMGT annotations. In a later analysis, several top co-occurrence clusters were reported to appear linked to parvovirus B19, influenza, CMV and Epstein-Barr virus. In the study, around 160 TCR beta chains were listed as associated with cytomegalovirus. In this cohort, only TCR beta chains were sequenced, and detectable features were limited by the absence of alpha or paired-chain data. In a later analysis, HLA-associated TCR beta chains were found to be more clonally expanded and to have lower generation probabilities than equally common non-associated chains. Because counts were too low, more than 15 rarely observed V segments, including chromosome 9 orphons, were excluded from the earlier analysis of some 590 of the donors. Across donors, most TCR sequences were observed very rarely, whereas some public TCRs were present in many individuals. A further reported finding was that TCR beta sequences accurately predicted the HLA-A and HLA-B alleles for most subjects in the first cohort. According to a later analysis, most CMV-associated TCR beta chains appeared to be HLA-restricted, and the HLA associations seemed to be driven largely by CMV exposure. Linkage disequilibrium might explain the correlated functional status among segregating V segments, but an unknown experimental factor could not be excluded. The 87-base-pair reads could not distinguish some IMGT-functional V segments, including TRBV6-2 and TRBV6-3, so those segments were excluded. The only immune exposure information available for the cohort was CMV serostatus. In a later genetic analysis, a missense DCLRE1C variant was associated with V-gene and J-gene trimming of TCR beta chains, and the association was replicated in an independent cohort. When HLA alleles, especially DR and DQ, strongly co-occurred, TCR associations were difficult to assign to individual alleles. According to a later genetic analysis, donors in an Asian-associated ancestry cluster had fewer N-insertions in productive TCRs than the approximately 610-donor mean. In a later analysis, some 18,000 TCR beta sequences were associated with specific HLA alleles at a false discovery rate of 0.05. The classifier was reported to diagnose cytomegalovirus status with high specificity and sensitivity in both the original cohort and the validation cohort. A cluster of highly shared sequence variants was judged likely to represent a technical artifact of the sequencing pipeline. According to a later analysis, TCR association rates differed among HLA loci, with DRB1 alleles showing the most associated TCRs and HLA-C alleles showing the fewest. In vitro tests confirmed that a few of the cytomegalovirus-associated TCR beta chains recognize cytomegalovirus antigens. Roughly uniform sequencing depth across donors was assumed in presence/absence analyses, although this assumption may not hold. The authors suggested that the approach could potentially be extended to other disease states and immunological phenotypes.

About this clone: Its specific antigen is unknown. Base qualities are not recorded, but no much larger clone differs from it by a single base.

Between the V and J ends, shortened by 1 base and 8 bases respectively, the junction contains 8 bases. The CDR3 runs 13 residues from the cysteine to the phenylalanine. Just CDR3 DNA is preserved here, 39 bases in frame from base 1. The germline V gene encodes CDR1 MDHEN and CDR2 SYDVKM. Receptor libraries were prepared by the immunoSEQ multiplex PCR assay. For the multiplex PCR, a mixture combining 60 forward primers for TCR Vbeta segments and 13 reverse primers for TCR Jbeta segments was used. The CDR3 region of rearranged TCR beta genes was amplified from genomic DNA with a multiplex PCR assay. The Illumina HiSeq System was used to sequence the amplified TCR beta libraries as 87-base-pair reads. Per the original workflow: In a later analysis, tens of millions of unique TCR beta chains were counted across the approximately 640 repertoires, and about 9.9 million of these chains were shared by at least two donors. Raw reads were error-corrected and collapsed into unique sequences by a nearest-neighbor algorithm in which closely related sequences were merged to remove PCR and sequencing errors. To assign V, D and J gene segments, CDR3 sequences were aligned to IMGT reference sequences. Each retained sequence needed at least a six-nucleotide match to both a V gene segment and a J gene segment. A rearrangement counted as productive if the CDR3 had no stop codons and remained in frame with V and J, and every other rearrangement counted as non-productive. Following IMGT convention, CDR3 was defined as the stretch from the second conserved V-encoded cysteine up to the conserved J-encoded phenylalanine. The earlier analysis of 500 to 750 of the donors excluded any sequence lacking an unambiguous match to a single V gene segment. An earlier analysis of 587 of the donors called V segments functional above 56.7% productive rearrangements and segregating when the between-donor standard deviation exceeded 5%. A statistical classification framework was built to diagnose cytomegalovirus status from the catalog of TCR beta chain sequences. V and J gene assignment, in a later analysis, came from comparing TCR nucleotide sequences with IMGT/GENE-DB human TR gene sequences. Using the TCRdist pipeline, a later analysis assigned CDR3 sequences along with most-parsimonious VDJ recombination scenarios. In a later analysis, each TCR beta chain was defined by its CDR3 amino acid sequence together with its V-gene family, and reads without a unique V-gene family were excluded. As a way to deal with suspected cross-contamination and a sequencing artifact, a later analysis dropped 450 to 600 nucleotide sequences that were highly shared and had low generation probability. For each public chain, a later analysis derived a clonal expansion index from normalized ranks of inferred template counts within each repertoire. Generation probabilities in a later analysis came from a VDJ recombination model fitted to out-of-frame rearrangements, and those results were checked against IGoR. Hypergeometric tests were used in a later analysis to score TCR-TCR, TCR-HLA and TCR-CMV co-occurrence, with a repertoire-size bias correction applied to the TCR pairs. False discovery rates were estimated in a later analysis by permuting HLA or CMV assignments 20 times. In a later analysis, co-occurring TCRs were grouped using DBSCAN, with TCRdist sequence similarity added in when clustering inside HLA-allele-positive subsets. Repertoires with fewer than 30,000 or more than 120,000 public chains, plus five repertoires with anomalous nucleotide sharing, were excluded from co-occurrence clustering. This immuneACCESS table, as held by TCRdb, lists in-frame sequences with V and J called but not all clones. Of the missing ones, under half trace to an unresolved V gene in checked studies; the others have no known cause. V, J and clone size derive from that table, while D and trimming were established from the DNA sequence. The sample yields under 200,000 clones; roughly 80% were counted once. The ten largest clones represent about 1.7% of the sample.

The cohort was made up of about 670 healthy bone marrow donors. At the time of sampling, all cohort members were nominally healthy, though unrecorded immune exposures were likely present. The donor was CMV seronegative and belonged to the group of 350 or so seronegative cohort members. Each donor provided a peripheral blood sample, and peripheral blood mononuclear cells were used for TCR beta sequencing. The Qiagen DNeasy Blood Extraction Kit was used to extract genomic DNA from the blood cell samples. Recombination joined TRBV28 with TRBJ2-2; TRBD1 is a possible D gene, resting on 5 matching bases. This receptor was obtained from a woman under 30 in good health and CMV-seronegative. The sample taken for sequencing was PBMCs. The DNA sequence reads TGTGCCAGCAGTTTATTTGGGGCTGGGGAGCTGTTTTTT. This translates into CASSLFGAGELFF.